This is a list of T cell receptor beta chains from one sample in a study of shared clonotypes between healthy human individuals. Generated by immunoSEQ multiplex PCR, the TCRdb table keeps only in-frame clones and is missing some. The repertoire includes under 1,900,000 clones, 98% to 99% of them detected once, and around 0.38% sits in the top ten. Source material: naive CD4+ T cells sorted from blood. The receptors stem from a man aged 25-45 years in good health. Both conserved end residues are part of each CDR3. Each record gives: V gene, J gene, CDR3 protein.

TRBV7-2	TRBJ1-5	CASSLITGSNQPQHF
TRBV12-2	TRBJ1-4	CASRLELGDSIGRTNEKLFF
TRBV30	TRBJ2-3	CAALRLAGKGPDTQYF
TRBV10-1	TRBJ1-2	CASSESGRYGYTF
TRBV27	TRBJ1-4	CASCHLSGNEKLFF
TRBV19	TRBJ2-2	CASSIPINTGELFF
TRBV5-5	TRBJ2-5	CASSLENGWRETQYF
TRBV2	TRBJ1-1	CASLQGMNTEAFF
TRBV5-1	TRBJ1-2	CASSARDSGDYGYTF
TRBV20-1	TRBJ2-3	CSADTDTQYF